The rows below give T cell receptor beta chains drawn from one sample of a study of identical twins. TCRdb analysed the 5' RACE reads with MiXCR anew, one entry per CDR3 protein. The sample yields about 890,000 distinct CDR3 sequences, 9% to 15% seen once. The sample was also linked to a second study, of yellow fever vaccine responses in identical twins.

What was sequenced was PBMCs. These receptors were obtained from a young woman in good health. Each CDR3 is given with its conserved first and last residue. D genes are given only for firm matches. A clone size is listed for some rows: how often the clone was seen (once, few, many), or a class if it is expanded.

>TRBJ2-7|NA|TRBV5-5|many
TGTGCCAGCAGCTCAACTGGACAGTCCTACGAGCAGTACTTC
CASSSTGQSYEQYF
>TRBJ1-6|NA|TRBV15|few
TGTGCCACCAGCGACGGATGGCCCGAAAATTCACCCCTCCACTTT
CATSDGWPENSPLHF
>TRBJ2-7|TRBD2|TRBV29-1|NA
TGCAGCGTTGAGGGGGGGGGTTTCTACGAGCAGTACTTC
CSVEGGGFYEQYF
>TRBJ2-7|NA|TRBV2|NA
TGTGCCCGGGACAAGCGGGACGCCTACGAGCAGTACTTC
CARDKRDAYEQYF
>TRBJ2-2|TRBD1|TRBV10-3|few
TGTGCCATCAGTGACGGGCAGGGGGCAAACACCGGGGAGCTGTTTTTT
CAISDGQGANTGELFF
>TRBJ1-2|TRBD1|TRBV27|NA
TGTGCCAGCAGTTCCACAGGGGTTCCCTATGGCTACACCTTC
CASSSTGVPYGYTF
>TRBJ2-2|NA|TRBV11-2|many
TGTGCCAGCAGATCAAGTATAGGGTGGGCCGGGGAGCTGTTTTTT
CASRSSIGWAGELFF
>TRBJ2-2|NA|TRBV28|few
TGTGCCAGCAGTTTTGCGGGACAGTACACCGGGGAGCTGTTTTTT
CASSFAGQYTGELFF
>TRBJ2-7|NA|TRBV12-3/TRBV12-4|NA
TGTGCCAGCAGTTTTAAGGGGCGGGCCTCCTACGAGCAGTACTTC
CASSFKGRASYEQYF
>TRBJ2-1|TRBD2|TRBV11-2|few
TGTGCCAGCAGCCCCCTAGGGCTAGCGGGGGGTAGCTCCTACAATGAGCAGTTCTTC
CASSPLGLAGGSSYNEQFF
>TRBJ2-2|TRBD2|TRBV20-1|few
TGCAGTGCTACGGGACTAGCGGGGGGGGTCACCGGGGAGCTGTTTTTT
CSATGLAGGVTGELFF
>TRBJ2-1|NA|TRBV27|NA
TGTGCCAGCAGTTTGACTCCACATGAGCAGTTCTTC
CASSLTPHEQFF
>TRBJ2-3|NA|TRBV11-2|many
TGTGCCAGCAGCTCGCGGCCCAGCACAGATACGCAGTATTTT
CASSSRPSTDTQYF
>TRBJ2-4|NA|TRBV4-1|few
TGCGCCAGCAGCCAGTTGGCAGGGGCCAAAAACATTCAGTACTTC
CASSQLAGAKNIQYF
>TRBJ2-7|NA|TRBV20-1|few
TGCAGTGCTAGGGGGGGGCAGGGGGAAGAGCAGTACTTC
CSARGGQGEEQYF
>TRBJ2-2|NA|TRBV6-1|NA
TGTGCCAGCAGTGAAGTTGCGGTAGCAACCGGGGAGCTGTTTTTT
CASSEVAVATGELFF
>TRBJ2-7|TRBD1|TRBV7-9|few
TGTGCCAGCAGCTCCCGGACAGGGGTAGACGAGCAGTACTTC
CASSSRTGVDEQYF
>TRBJ2-3|TRBD2|TRBV29-1|few
TGCAGCGTCCCAGGACTAGCGGGAGGGTCGGGGCCCACAGATACGCAGTATTTT
CSVPGLAGGSGPTDTQYF
>TRBJ2-3|NA|TRBV6-5|few
TGTGCCAGCAGTTCCCCCCGGGCCGGGACAGATACGCAGTATTTT
CASSSPRAGTDTQYF
>TRBJ2-5|NA|TRBV10-3|NA
TGTGCCATCAGTGAGTCGGAACAAGAGACCCAGTACTTC
CAISESEQETQYF
>TRBJ2-2|NA|TRBV5-5|few
TGTGCCAGCAGATTGGTGGTAGTCGGGGAGCTGTTTTTT
CASRLVVVGELFF
>TRBJ2-3|NA|TRBV4-1|few
TGCGCCAGCAGCCCCCATGGACTACCTCTGGATACGCAGTATTTT
CASSPHGLPLDTQYF
>TRBJ1-6|TRBD1|TRBV25-1|few
TGTGCCAGCAGTGACCAGGACAGGCTAAGTTCACCCCTCCACTTT
CASSDQDRLSSPLHF
>TRBJ1-2|NA|TRBV20-1|NA
TGCAGTGCTATCGGTCCAGGGGAGATAGGTGGCTACACCTTC
CSAIGPGEIGGYTF
>TRBJ1-1|NA|TRBV11-2|NA
TGTGCCAGCAACAGACTCGGGGCTGAAGCTTTCTTT
CASNRLGAEAFF
>TRBJ2-1|TRBD2|TRBV24-1|NA
TGTGCCACCAGTGATTCTGATATCGCGGCGGGAGTATCCTACAATGAGCAGTTCTTC
CATSDSDIAAGVSYNEQFF
>TRBJ2-3|TRBD2|TRBV15|NA
TGTGCCACCAGCAACGAGCGGGAGGGCGTCGATACGCAGTATTTT
CATSNEREGVDTQYF
>TRBJ2-7|NA|TRBV11-3|once
TGTGCCAGCAGCTTAGGGGACGTAGGGCAGGGTCAAATTTGGAGCCAAGCCTACGAGCAGTACTTC
CASSLGDVGQGQIWSQAYEQYF